The rows below give T cell receptor beta chains drawn from one sample of a study. A single record per CDR3 protein comes from TCRdb applying MiXCR to the 5' RACE reads. The table records 7,200 or so distinct CDR3 sequences, 40% of them present only once. The specimen was memory CD4+ T cells sorted from blood. The receptor set was obtained from a female donor with breast cancer. CDR3s include the opening cysteine and the closing phenylalanine or tryptophan. The order of the fields is J gene, V gene, D gene, clone size, CDR3 DNA, CDR3 protein. The D gene is left open where the match is weak. Not all rows give a size; the values are once, few, many and, for expanded clones, a class.

j_call: TRBJ2-3; v_call: TRBV5-1; d_call: NA; clone_size: few; cdr3_nt: TGCGCCAGCGGAGACAAAGCTAGCACAGATACGCAGTATTTT; cdr3_aa: CASGDKASTDTQYF
j_call: TRBJ1-5; v_call: TRBV29-1; d_call: TRBD1; clone_size: NA; cdr3_nt: TGCAGCGTCGGCAGGGGGCCGAGTCAGCCCCAGCATTTT; cdr3_aa: CSVGRGPSQPQHF
j_call: TRBJ2-7; v_call: TRBV13; d_call: NA; clone_size: medium-sized; cdr3_nt: TGTGCCAGCAGCCGTAATAGCGGAGGTCCCTACGAGCAGTACTTC; cdr3_aa: CASSRNSGGPYEQYF
j_call: TRBJ2-4; v_call: TRBV20-1; d_call: NA; clone_size: NA; cdr3_nt: TGCAGTGCTCCTTTCCGAGGGGGGCTAGGAAACATTCAGTACTTC; cdr3_aa: CSAPFRGGLGNIQYF
j_call: TRBJ2-3; v_call: TRBV29-1; d_call: NA; clone_size: NA; cdr3_nt: TGCAGCGTTTACTCAGATACGCAGTATTTT; cdr3_aa: CSVYSDTQYF
j_call: TRBJ2-1; v_call: TRBV4-1; d_call: NA; clone_size: NA; cdr3_nt: TGCGCCAGCAGCCAGATACAGGGGAGGAAGTTCTTC; cdr3_aa: CASSQIQGRKFF
j_call: TRBJ2-3; v_call: TRBV20-1; d_call: TRBD1; clone_size: few; cdr3_nt: TGCAGTGCTAGACGGGACAGGGGTGTGGATACGCAGTATTTT; cdr3_aa: CSARRDRGVDTQYF
j_call: TRBJ2-6; v_call: TRBV30; d_call: NA; clone_size: NA; cdr3_nt: TGTGCCTGGAAAATTCCGACGCGAACTGGGGCCAACGTCCTGACTTTC; cdr3_aa: CAWKIPTRTGANVLTF
j_call: TRBJ2-7; v_call: TRBV12-3/TRBV12-4; d_call: NA; clone_size: NA; cdr3_nt: TGTGCCAGCAGTTTAGATTTGAGTCGCGAGCAGTACTTC; cdr3_aa: CASSLDLSREQYF
j_call: TRBJ2-5; v_call: TRBV4-2; d_call: TRBD2; clone_size: medium-sized; cdr3_nt: TGTGCCAGCAGCCAAGCCGCGGGAGTCCAAGAGACCCAGTACTTC; cdr3_aa: CASSQAAGVQETQYF
j_call: TRBJ2-5; v_call: TRBV28; d_call: NA; clone_size: NA; cdr3_nt: TGTGCCAGCAGCCATAGCCGGCCGCGGAGGGAGACCCAGTACTTC; cdr3_aa: CASSHSRPRRETQYF
j_call: TRBJ1-1; v_call: TRBV7-3; d_call: NA; clone_size: NA; cdr3_nt: TGTGCCAGCAGCTTAACCCCTGGGTATACTGAAGCTTTCTTT; cdr3_aa: CASSLTPGYTEAFF
j_call: TRBJ2-7; v_call: TRBV30; d_call: NA; clone_size: NA; cdr3_nt: TGTGCCTGGAGTGCTTTGCGGGGGCCCTACGAGCAGTACTTC; cdr3_aa: CAWSALRGPYEQYF
j_call: TRBJ2-1; v_call: TRBV5-1; d_call: TRBD1; clone_size: NA; cdr3_nt: TGCGCCAGCAGTTCTGCAGGGGGCTGGGGTGAGCAGTTCTTC; cdr3_aa: CASSSAGGWGEQFF
j_call: TRBJ2-1; v_call: TRBV9; d_call: NA; clone_size: medium-sized; cdr3_nt: TGTGCCAGCAGCACCCGACCCGATGGGGAGCAGTTCTTC; cdr3_aa: CASSTRPDGEQFF
j_call: TRBJ2-1; v_call: TRBV7-2; d_call: NA; clone_size: NA; cdr3_nt: TGTGCCAGCAGGTCCAGGAGGCAGGGAGAGCAGTTCTTC; cdr3_aa: CASRSRRQGEQFF
j_call: TRBJ1-1; v_call: TRBV7-9; d_call: NA; clone_size: NA; cdr3_nt: TGTGCCAGCAGCTTACCCGAAGCTTTCTTT; cdr3_aa: CASSLPEAFF
j_call: TRBJ2-7; v_call: TRBV2; d_call: NA; clone_size: NA; cdr3_nt: TGTGCCAGCAGTGAAGACTTTCAGGGACAGCAGTACTTC; cdr3_aa: CASSEDFQGQQYF
j_call: TRBJ1-2; v_call: TRBV4-2; d_call: NA; clone_size: medium-sized; cdr3_nt: TGTGCCAGCAGCCAAGAGTCGGGGATGGGTGGCTATGGCTACACCTTC; cdr3_aa: CASSQESGMGGYGYTF
j_call: TRBJ2-3; v_call: TRBV7-2; d_call: NA; clone_size: NA; cdr3_nt: TGTGCCAGCAGCCCCAACAAAGCAGATACGCAGTATTTT; cdr3_aa: CASSPNKADTQYF
j_call: TRBJ1-6; v_call: TRBV6-5; d_call: NA; clone_size: NA; cdr3_nt: TGTGCCAGCAGCAGTACCTATAATTCACCCCTCCACTTT; cdr3_aa: CASSSTYNSPLHF
j_call: TRBJ1-6; v_call: TRBV2; d_call: TRBD1; clone_size: NA; cdr3_nt: TGTGCCAGCAGTAGGGACAGGGGCAGTTCACCCCTCCACTTT; cdr3_aa: CASSRDRGSSPLHF
j_call: TRBJ2-5; v_call: TRBV12-3/TRBV12-4; d_call: NA; clone_size: NA; cdr3_nt: TGTGCCAGCAGACAATACGAGACCCAGTACTTC; cdr3_aa: CASRQYETQYF
j_call: TRBJ2-3; v_call: TRBV18; d_call: NA; clone_size: large; cdr3_nt: TGTGCCAGCTCATCTCCCGGGGCGGTAAGCACAGATACGCAGTATTTT; cdr3_aa: CASSSPGAVSTDTQYF
j_call: TRBJ1-2; v_call: TRBV11-2; d_call: NA; clone_size: medium-sized; cdr3_nt: TGTGCCAGCAGCTTAGTTTCCGGTCACTATGGCTACACCTTC; cdr3_aa: CASSLVSGHYGYTF
j_call: TRBJ2-7; v_call: TRBV6-5; d_call: NA; clone_size: few; cdr3_nt: TGTGCCAGCGGGGGTCGGCACGAGCAGTACTTC; cdr3_aa: CASGGRHEQYF
j_call: TRBJ1-4; v_call: TRBV10-3; d_call: NA; clone_size: NA; cdr3_nt: TGTGCCATCAGCGGGACGACAGGAAATGAAAAACTGTTTTTT; cdr3_aa: CAISGTTGNEKLFF
j_call: TRBJ2-7; v_call: TRBV7-2; d_call: TRBD1; clone_size: few; cdr3_nt: TGTGCCAGCAGCCTGGGACAGGGTGGAGAGCAGTACTTC; cdr3_aa: CASSLGQGGEQYF
j_call: TRBJ1-2; v_call: TRBV20-1; d_call: NA; clone_size: few; cdr3_nt: TGCAGTGCTAGGAAGGGAGGCGCTAACTATGGCTACACCTTC; cdr3_aa: CSARKGGANYGYTF
j_call: TRBJ2-7; v_call: TRBV3-1; d_call: TRBD2; clone_size: few; cdr3_nt: TGTGCCAGCAGCCCCGTGATAGCGGGGGCTGTAGAGCAGTACTTC; cdr3_aa: CASSPVIAGAVEQYF
j_call: TRBJ2-1; v_call: TRBV6-2/TRBV6-3; d_call: TRBD1; clone_size: medium-sized; cdr3_nt: TGTGCCAGCATGCCCGCGGGACAGGGATACAATGAGCAGTTCTTC; cdr3_aa: CASMPAGQGYNEQFF
j_call: TRBJ2-7; v_call: TRBV7-2; d_call: NA; clone_size: medium-sized; cdr3_nt: TGTGCCAGCAGCTTTAGTGCAGGAGGACTCGGCGAGCAGTACTTC; cdr3_aa: CASSFSAGGLGEQYF
j_call: TRBJ1-6; v_call: TRBV5-4; d_call: TRBD1; clone_size: few; cdr3_nt: TGTGCCAGCAGCCCAGGACAGGAGGGGCTTTATTCACCCCTCCACTTT; cdr3_aa: CASSPGQEGLYSPLHF
j_call: TRBJ2-1; v_call: TRBV20-1; d_call: TRBD2; clone_size: NA; cdr3_nt: TGCAGTGCTGCCCCGGGACTAGCGGGAGGGTATGAGCAGTTCTTC; cdr3_aa: CSAAPGLAGGYEQFF
j_call: TRBJ1-2; v_call: TRBV7-2; d_call: NA; clone_size: NA; cdr3_nt: TGTGCCAGCGTGTGGGGGACCGATGGCTACACCTTC; cdr3_aa: CASVWGTDGYTF
j_call: TRBJ2-1; v_call: TRBV20-1; d_call: NA; clone_size: few; cdr3_nt: TGCAGTGCGCTCCGGGACCTCGTTAGAAATGAGCAGTTCTTC; cdr3_aa: CSALRDLVRNEQFF
j_call: TRBJ1-2; v_call: TRBV6-5; d_call: TRBD1; clone_size: NA; cdr3_nt: TGTGCCAGCAGTTACCGCCGGACAGGGGGAGGGTATGGCTACACCTTC; cdr3_aa: CASSYRRTGGGYGYTF
j_call: TRBJ1-1; v_call: TRBV2; d_call: NA; clone_size: NA; cdr3_nt: TGTGCCAGCAGCGCCTCAGACGTGAACACTGAAGCTTTCTTT; cdr3_aa: CASSASDVNTEAFF
j_call: TRBJ2-7; v_call: TRBV20-1; d_call: NA; clone_size: NA; cdr3_nt: TGCAGTGCTAGAGCTTACCTTTACGAGCAGTACTTC; cdr3_aa: CSARAYLYEQYF
j_call: TRBJ2-5; v_call: TRBV6-6; d_call: NA; clone_size: NA; cdr3_nt: TGTGCCAGCAGGGAGCAGGGGGAGACCCAGTACTTC; cdr3_aa: CASREQGETQYF